Presented here are 22 T cell receptor beta chains from one specimen sequenced in a study of blood T cell repertoires in COVID-19. Sequencing was performed with immunoSEQ multiplex PCR; in TCRdb, only in-frame clones are kept and a portion is missing. The sample lists approximately 100,000 clones, approximately 72% occurring once. The sample comprised peripheral blood. Receptor source: a man between 65 and 79 years old with acute or convalescent COVID-19.

V gene TRBV5-1 combines with J gene TRBJ2-1; possibly TRBD2 for D (5 bases). The CDR3 is 15 residues long. The germline V gene encodes CDR1 SGHRS and CDR2 YFSETQ. V was trimmed by 1 base and J by 4 bases, leaving 12 bases between them. The CDR3 region has the DNA TGCGCCAGCAGCTTGTGGGAGTCTCTATACAATGAGCAGTTCTTC. It specifies CASSLWESLYNEQFF.

This clone appeared once. The chain has TRBV6-1 and TRBJ2-7; 11 bases line up with TRBD2. Germline V lookup: CDR1 MNHNS, CDR2 SASEGT. V was pared by 1 base and J by 6 bases, with 8 bases of the junction left unmatched. The CDR3 is 16 residues long. The CDR3 loop is CASSEGLAGNVGEQYF. The CDR3 DNA sequence: TGTGCCAGCAGTGAAGGACTAGCGGGGAACGTGGGCGAGCAGTACTTC.

The rearrangement joins TRBV19 to TRBJ1-5, with 9 bases fitting TRBD1. The CDR3 is 16 residues long. CDR1 LNHDA and CDR2 SQIVND come from the germline V gene (reference sequence). V trimming: 5 bases; J trimming: 3 bases; junction bases outside the gene matches: 8. This chain's CDR3 is CASSFGQGWSNQPQHF. DNA of the CDR3: TGTGCCAGTAGTTTCGGACAGGGGTGGTCCAATCAGCCCCAGCATTTT.

The chain uses TRBV9 and TRBJ2-1; 14 nucleotides align to TRBD2. This CDR3 comprises 16 residues. J gave up 10 bases and V 4 bases, and 10 bases lay outside the gene matches. Germline V gene lookup returns CDR1 SGDLS and CDR2 YYNGEE. The CDR3 bases are TGTGCCAGCAGCTACGGACTAGCGGGAGGTTCACGAGAGCAGTTCTTC. This encodes CASSYGLAGGSREQFF.

This CDR3 reads CASSLAPGADGYTF. Written as DNA, the CDR3 is TGTGCCAGCAGCTTGGCCCCAGGGGCGGATGGCTACACCTTC. V and J are TRBV5-4 and TRBJ1-2, with a possible D match to TRBD1 (6 bases). The CDR3 has 14 amino acids. The germline V and J ends were trimmed by 0 bases and 6 bases, with 12 bases remaining between them. CDR1 is SGHNT, CDR2 YYREEE, per germline (reference sequence).

This clone has more than one count but fewer than ten. The V gene is TRBV25-1, the J gene TRBJ1-3; 8 positions agree with TRBD1. This CDR3 region has 15 residues. J lost 5 bases, V lost 3 bases, and 6 bases had no gene match. Germline-derived CDR1 and CDR2 are MGHDK and SYGVNS. This CDR3 reads CASSDFQGARNTIYF. CDR3 nucleotides: TGTGCCAGCAGTGACTTCCAGGGGGCGAGAAACACCATATATTTT.

The chain joins TRBV24-1 to TRBJ1-3, with no clear D. V lost 4 bases and J lost 1, with 7 bases in between. The germline CDR1 and CDR2 sequences are KGHDR and SFDVKD. The CDR3 covers 14 residues. This chain's CDR3 is CATSEPRSGNTIYF. In DNA, the CDR3 is TGTGCCACCAGTGAGCCCCGGTCTGGAAACACCATATATTTT.

This clone was seen a few times. The CDR3, as DNA: TGTGCCAGCAGCCTCTATGAGGGAGGGTGGATCGGGGAGCTGTTTTTT. Translation gives CASSLYEGGWIGELFF. The rearrangement uses TRBV28 and TRBJ2-2; 7 bases match TRBD2. Trimming cost V 6 bases and J 7 bases; bases outside gene matches: 14. The CDR3 covers 16 residues. Germline V gene data show CDR1 as MDHEN and CDR2 as SYDVKM.

This clone was counted between two and nine times. The chain couples TRBV19 to TRBJ2-7; 8 nucleotides match TRBD1. Germline-derived CDR1 and CDR2 are LNHDA and SQIVND (reference sequence). V shed 2 bases and J 2 bases; nucleotides not matched to a gene: 5. The CDR3 runs to 15 residues. CDR3 in amino acids: CASSISGQDTYEQYF. The CDR3 bases are TGTGCCAGTAGTATATCGGGACAGGATACCTACGAGCAGTACTTC.

This clone was observed a single time. The chain recombines TRBV6-1 with TRBJ2-7, with TRBD2 matching 10 bases. Unmatched junction bases numbered 4, after V lost 5 bases and J lost 3 bases. In germline, CDR1 is MNHNS, CDR2 SASEGT. The CDR3 sequence is 14 residues long. DNA for the CDR3: TGTGCCAGCAGTAAGAGCGGGAGGGGCTACGAGCAGTACTTC. Its protein is CASSKSGRGYEQYF.

This rearrangement joins TRBV20-1 to TRBJ2-7, with D uncertain. This CDR3 has 11 residues. Trimming left V 6 bases short and J 6 bases short, with 12 bases between. In germline, CDR1 is DFQATT, CDR2 SNEGSKA (reference sequence). The CDR3 DNA follows: TGCAGTGCGGATAGGCCGGGCGAGCAGTACTTC. Protein: CSADRPGEQYF.

V usage is TRBV7-9 and J usage is TRBJ2-5; 7 bases map to TRBD2. The J segment lost 0 bases and the V segment lost 6 bases, leaving 4 bases of the junction unmatched. The CDR3 totals 14 residues. Per germline, CDR1 SEHNR and CDR2 FQNEAQ (reference sequence). The CDR3 spells CASRPGGYQETQYF. CDR3 DNA sequence: TGTGCCAGCAGGCCCGGGGGGTACCAAGAGACCCAGTACTTC.

As DNA, the CDR3 is TGTGCCAGCAGCTTAATGGACAGAGGGCAAGAGCAGTACTTC. Its protein is CASSLMDRGQEQYF. The rearrangement joins TRBV7-2 to TRBJ2-7; weak D call: TRBD1 (6 bases). CDR1 is SGHTA, CDR2 FQGNSA, per germline. V was clipped by 2 bases and J by 7 bases, with 15 bases between them. This CDR3 is built from 14 residues.

V usage is TRBV5-1 and J usage is TRBJ1-5; 9 bases align to TRBD1. CDR1 and CDR2 from the germline V gene are SGHRS and YFSETQ. CDR3 length: 15 residues. The trim removed 4 bases at V and 3 bases at J, leaving 5 bases unmatched. The CDR3 sequence is CASSEGQGYNQPQHF. DNA for the CDR3: TGCGCCAGCAGCGAGGGACAGGGTTACAATCAGCCCCAGCATTTT.

This chain connects TRBV5-1 to TRBJ2-1; D call uncertain. The CDR3 sequence is 12 residues long. Germline-derived CDR1 and CDR2 are SGHRS and YFSETQ. V was cut by 4 bases and J by 6 bases, with 8 bases left in between. The CDR3 here is CASSPLSNEQFF. For the CDR3, the DNA is TGCGCCAGCAGCCCCCTAAGCAATGAGCAGTTCTTC.

The rearrangement uses TRBV14 and TRBJ1-2, with TRBD1 matching over 9 bases. Germline CDR1 is SGHDN and CDR2 is FVKESK. This CDR3 region has 15 residues. The V and J ends lost 1 base and 3 bases, in that order; junction bases with no gene match: 3. CDR3 residues: CASSQVTGGYYGYTF. Here the CDR3 DNA reads TGTGCCAGCAGCCAAGTAACAGGGGGCTACTATGGCTACACCTTC.

The chain is built from TRBV28 and TRBJ2-1; TRBD2 might be the D (7 bases). This CDR3 has 14 amino acids. The V gene's germline CDR1 is MDHEN and CDR2 SYDVKM. The V gene lost 1 base and the J gene lost 8 bases, with 12 bases spanning the gap. In DNA form, the CDR3 reads TGTGCCAGCAGTTTATTCGGGGGGCGGGATGAGCAGTTCTTC. Translated: CASSLFGGRDEQFF.

The chain is built from TRBV4-2 and TRBJ2-3; D might be TRBD1 (5 bases). Germline V CDR1 and CDR2: LGHNA, YNFKEQ. Trimming pared 0 bases from V and 0 bases from J, leaving 10 bases between. This CDR3 region has 16 residues. The CDR3 region has the DNA TGTGCCAGCAGCCAAGATTGGACAACTAGCACAGATACGCAGTATTTT. This codes for CASSQDWTTSTDTQYF.

This clone was seen only a few times. The rearrangement uses TRBV19 and TRBJ2-2; D is unresolved. From germline, CDR1 is LNHDA and CDR2 SQIVND (reference sequence). V was clipped by 3 bases and J by 6 bases, with 11 bases between them. The CDR3 extends over 14 amino acids. CDR3 region: CASSMSRLAGELFF. CDR3 nucleotides: TGTGCCAGTAGTATGTCCAGACTGGCCGGGGAGCTGTTTTTT.

As for this clone: The sample holds other DNA sequences that translate to the same CDR3. V is TRBV18 and J is TRBJ1-2; TRBD1 matches 8 bases. The ends lost 2 bases at V and 4 bases at J; junction bases unmatched: 3. Germline CDR1 and CDR2: KGHSH and LQKENI. CDR3 length: 14 amino acids. The CDR3: CASSPDRGGYGYTF. CDR3 DNA: TGTGCCAGCTCACCAGACAGGGGTGGCTATGGCTACACCTTC. The full variable domain, its missing parts supplied by reference TRBV18 and TRBJ1-2, is NAGVMQNPRHLVRRRGQEARLRCSPMKGHSHVYWYRQLPEEGLKFMVYLQKENIIDESGMPKERFSAEFPKEGPSILRIQQVVRGDSAAYFCASSPDRGGYGYTFGSGTRLTVV.

This rearrangement joins TRBV28 to TRBJ2-6; D may be TRBD1 (6 bases). The germline V and J ends were trimmed by 3 bases and 0 bases, with 15 bases remaining between them. CDR1 is MDHEN, CDR2 SYDVKM, per germline. This CDR3 contains 18 residues. The CDR3 DNA sequence: TGTGCCAGCAGTTTGCCGGGCAGGGGTTACTCTGGGGCCAACGTCCTGACTTTC. It translates to CASSLPGRGYSGANVLTF. The variable domain in full, with the rest retrieved from reference TRBV28 and TRBJ2-6, is DVKVTQSSRYLVKRTGEKVFLECVQDMDHENMFWYRQDPGLGLRLIYFSYDVKMKEKGDIPEGYSVSREKKERFSLILESASTNQTSMYLCASSLPGRGYSGANVLTFGAGSRLTVL.

This clone has a single count. V usage is TRBV19 and J usage is TRBJ2-7; 9 positions match TRBD1. This CDR3 has 17 amino acids. Looked up from germline, CDR1 is LNHDA and CDR2 is SQIVND (reference sequence). V was pared by 3 bases and J by 4 bases, with 13 bases of the junction left unmatched. The CDR3 region is CASSIKGYRDRAYEQYF. The CDR3 DNA reads TGTGCCAGTAGTATTAAGGGCTACCGGGACAGGGCTTACGAGCAGTACTTC.